The 24 T cell receptor beta chains below all came from one sample that was sequenced in a study of T-cell memory formation after mild COVID-19. Each CDR3 protein is one row after TCRdb ran MiXCR on the 5' RACE reads. The top ten hold about 1.1% of the sample, which has under 70,000 distinct CDR3 sequences, 9.3% seen once. The material sequenced was PBMCs or a T cell subset sorted from them (not recorded which). These receptors were taken from a young man who had mild COVID-19 (a few samples of this study predate the infection). Cell type and time point are not known.

This clonotype showed up many times. The rearrangement joins TRBV5-1 to TRBJ1-2; the D gene is possibly TRBD1 (5 bases). The CDR3 loop spans 14 amino acids. Germline V CDR1 and CDR2: SGHRS, YFSETQ. Trimming took 4 bases from V and 8 from J, leaving 18 bases between them. Here the CDR3 DNA reads TGCGCCAGCAGCCGGGGGATCCGAAGTGGGGGCTACACCTTC. This sequence encodes CASSRGIRSGGYTF.

The chain couples TRBV20-1 to TRBJ2-3, with 8 bases fitting TRBD2. The CDR3 length is 15 residues. Germline V gene sequence: CDR1 DFQATT, CDR2 SNEGSKA (reference sequence). The V gene end was trimmed by 5 bases and the J gene end by 2 bases; junction bases not matched to a gene: 9. The CDR3 spells CSAANSGGATDTQYF. CDR3 coding DNA: TGCAGTGCTGCGAACTCGGGGGGGGCCACAGATACGCAGTATTTT.

The gene calls are TRBV12-3 or TRBV12-4 and TRBJ1-2; D is undetermined. The V and J ends lost 3 bases and 6 bases respectively, with 11 bases between them. The CDR3 contains 13 residues. The CDR3, as DNA: TGTGCCAGCAGTTTGTCCGCTATCAATGGCTACACCTTC. Protein product: CASSLSAINGYTF.

This clonotype was counted a few times. The CDR3 nucleotides are TGCGCCAGCAGCCCGGGAGGGGGGCCCTACGAGCAGTACTTC. The encoded protein is CASSPGGGPYEQYF. The chain links TRBV5-1 to TRBJ2-7; 8 bases line up with TRBD2. This CDR3 is 14 amino acids long. Trimming removed 4 bases from V and 2 bases from J; junction bases left unmatched: 5. The V gene's germline CDR1 is SGHRS and CDR2 YFSETQ.

Here the CDR3 DNA reads TGTGCCATCAGTTCGGGACAGGAGTACGAGCAGTACTTC. It yields the protein CAISSGQEYEQYF. The chain carries TRBV10-3 and TRBJ2-7; TRBD1 aligns across 8 bases. There are 13 residues in the CDR3. J lost 4 bases, V lost 5 bases, and 4 bases had no gene match. The germline V gene has CDR1 ENHRY and CDR2 SYGVKD.

CDR3 sequence: CASSLNGAPEAFF. The CDR3 nucleotides are TGTGCCAGCAGCTTAAATGGGGCCCCTGAAGCTTTCTTT. The V and J genes are TRBV7-9 and TRBJ1-1; the D gene is possibly TRBD1 (5 bases). The germline gives CDR1 SEHNR, CDR2 FQNEAQ (reference sequence). The CDR3 runs to 13 residues. The V end was cut by 2 bases, the J end by 6 bases, with 10 bases between. The whole variable domain, filled in from reference TRBV7-9 and TRBJ1-1, reads DTGVSQNPRHKITKRGQNVTFRCDPISEHNRLYWYRQTLGQGPEFLTYFQNEAQLEKSRLLSDRFSAERPKGSFSTLEIQRTEQGDSAMYLCASSLNGAPEAFFGQGTRLTVV.

This clonotype has ten or more counts. This sequence joins TRBV5-6 and TRBJ2-1, with 7 bases identical to TRBD1. The CDR3 has 15 amino acids. Unmatched junction bases numbered 9, after V lost 0 bases and J lost 9 bases. Germline-derived CDR1 and CDR2 are SGHDT and YYEEEE. In DNA, the CDR3 is TGTGCCAGCAGCTTGGACAGGGGCTTTATAGGTGAGCAGTTCTTC. It encodes CASSLDRGFIGEQFF.

This clonotype showed up just a few times. The gene calls are TRBV12-3 or TRBV12-4 and TRBJ2-1; no reliable D call. CDR3 size: 14 residues. Trimming left V 9 bases short and J 5 bases short, with 17 bases between. Here the CDR3 DNA reads TGTGCCAGTAGCTTAGCCCCCAGGAACAATGAGCAGTTCTTC. Translating it yields CASSLAPRNNEQFF.

The genes are TRBV7-2 and TRBJ1-2; unclear D gene. The CDR3 loop spans 14 amino acids. CDR1 and CDR2 from the germline V gene are SGHTA and FQGNSA. Trimming removed 2 bases at V and 5 bases at J, with 12 bases between. CDR3: CASSLLVSVYGYTF. CDR3 nucleotides: TGTGCCAGCAGCTTATTAGTTTCAGTATATGGCTACACCTTC.

The table lists this clonotype with a few counts. V usage is TRBV20-1 and J usage is TRBJ1-1; TRBD1 matches at 7 bases. The germline V gene has CDR1 DFQATT and CDR2 SNEGSKA (reference sequence). The CDR3 is 15 residues long. Germline trimming cut 4 bases from V and 0 bases from J; bases unmatched to any gene: 8. CDR3 sequence (DNA): TGCAGTGCTACCAATCCTCAGGGGGTGAACACTGAAGCTTTCTTT. Translated: CSATNPQGVNTEAFF.

This chain joins TRBV5-1 and TRBJ2-1; D may be TRBD1 or TRBD2 (5 bases each). Between the trimmed V and J ends, which lost 1 base and 8 bases, there was a span of 10 bases. This CDR3 region has 13 residues. Germline V gene lookup returns CDR1 SGHRS and CDR2 YFSETQ. CDR3 protein: CASSLRDHDEQFF. CDR3 sequence (DNA): TGCGCCAGCAGCTTGAGGGACCACGATGAGCAGTTCTTC.

The chain has TRBV12-3 or TRBV12-4 and TRBJ1-2; D gene uncertain. The CDR3 length is 12 residues. Trimming took 5 bases from V and 2 from J, leaving 6 bases between them. The DNA of the CDR3 is TGTGCCAGCAGTCAGACGAACTATGGCTACACCTTC. Amino acids: CASSQTNYGYTF.

This clonotype was counted only a few times. The chain employs TRBV7-3 and TRBJ2-1, with TRBD1 identical over 11 bases. Germline V gene data show CDR1 as SGHTA and CDR2 as FQGTGA. The CDR3 spans 16 residues. V lost 0 bases, J lost 7 bases, and 5 bases stayed unmatched. The CDR3 DNA is TGTGCCAGCAGCTTAACACGGGACAGGGGGAGTAATGAGCAGTTCTTC. As protein: CASSLTRDRGSNEQFF.

This clonotype occurred a few times. The rearrangement uses TRBV12-3 or TRBV12-4 and TRBJ1-2; tentative D call: TRBD1 (5 bases). With 11 bases removed from V and 7 bases from J, the gap between germline ends came to 23 bases. The CDR3 spans 14 residues. This CDR3 reads CAVQEVAGTRGYTF. The CDR3, as DNA: TGTGCCGTACAAGAGGTGGCAGGGACTCGTGGCTACACCTTC.

CDR3 sequence reads: CASSLARQDEQYF. In nucleotides, the CDR3 is TGCGCCAGCAGCTTGGCCCGCCAGGACGAGCAGTACTTC. The genes are TRBV5-1 and TRBJ2-7; D remains unclear. V lost 0 bases and J lost 5, with 9 bases in between. Germline V gives CDR1 SGHRS, CDR2 YFSETQ. The CDR3 covers 13 residues.

The rearrangement uses TRBV3-1 and TRBJ1-1; a possible D gene is TRBD1 (6 bases). Germline CDR1 is LGHDT and CDR2 is YNNKEL (reference sequence). V lost 3 bases, J lost 4 bases, and 9 bases lay in between. The CDR3 spans 13 residues. CDR3: CASSHEGGTEAFF. The DNA of the CDR3 is TGTGCCAGCAGCCATGAAGGGGGCACTGAAGCTTTCTTT.

This clonotype was counted only a few times. The chain couples TRBV12-3 or TRBV12-4 to TRBJ2-5; D may correspond to TRBD1 or TRBD2 (5 bases each). The CDR3 loop spans 15 amino acids. Trimming took off 5 bases at V and 4 bases at J, with 17 bases between the two ends. The CDR3 region has the DNA TGTGCCAGCAGTCGAACCGGGACCCAAGGAGAGACCCAGTACTTC. Protein sequence: CASSRTGTQGETQYF.

There are a few counts of this clonotype. This rearrangement joins TRBV20-1 to TRBJ2-5; the D gene is possibly TRBD1 (5 bases). Trimming cost V 1 base and J 1 base, with 10 bases left between them. CDR3 size: 14 residues. The germline V gene has CDR1 DFQATT and CDR2 SNEGSKA (reference sequence). In DNA form, the CDR3 reads TGCAGTGCTAGAGTTGTCGACAGCCAAGAGACCCAGTACTTC. It encodes CSARVVDSQETQYF.

In this sample, this clonotype turned up a few times. CDR3 sequence reads: CASSIRASGTDTQYF. The CDR3 coding sequence is TGTGCCAGCTCCATAAGGGCTAGCGGCACAGATACGCAGTATTTT. The V gene is TRBV7-9, the J gene TRBJ2-3, with TRBD2 as a possible D gene (6 bases). The CDR3 consists of 15 residues. The V end lost 8 bases, the J end lost 1 base, and 16 bases lay between the germline ends. Germline V gene lookup returns CDR1 SEHNR and CDR2 FQNEAQ (reference sequence).

V and J are TRBV27 and TRBJ2-7, with TRBD1 identical over 8 bases. V shed 6 bases and J 4 bases; nucleotides not matched to a gene: 8. CDR1 and CDR2 (germline): MNHEY, SMNVEV (reference sequence). CDR3 length: 14 amino acids. CDR3 sequence reads: CASRIGRGLYEQYF. The CDR3 region has the DNA TGTGCCAGCAGAATTGGCAGGGGGCTATACGAGCAGTACTTC.

This clonotype was observed at least ten times. This rearrangement joins TRBV7-2 to TRBJ1-1; 10 nucleotides line up with TRBD1. V was clipped by 7 bases and J by 4 bases; unmatched bases: 9. Germline values: CDR1 SGHTA, CDR2 FQGNSA. The CDR3 totals 15 residues. The CDR3, as DNA: TGTGCCAGCACCCGTCCGGGACAGGGGTTCACTGAAGCTTTCTTT. It encodes CASTRPGQGFTEAFF.

The chain joins TRBV4-3 to TRBJ2-5; D is unresolved. The V end lost 2 bases, the J end lost 5 bases, and 15 bases lay between the germline ends. Per germline, CDR1 LGHNA and CDR2 YSLEER. CDR3 size: 15 residues. The CDR3 nucleotides read TGCGCCAGCAGCCAAAGCCCCTCGAGGTCGGAGACCCAGTACTTC. Its protein is CASSQSPSRSETQYF.

This clonotype was counted a few times. V is TRBV5-1 and J is TRBJ2-1; TRBD2 aligns across 10 bases. Trimming cost V 4 bases and J 5 bases; bases outside gene matches: 3. The germline V gene encodes CDR1 SGHRS and CDR2 YFSETQ. This CDR3 region has 14 residues. In DNA, the CDR3 is TGCGCCAGCAGCATTCTAGCGGGGGACAATGAGCAGTTCTTC. It codes for CASSILAGDNEQFF. The whole variable domain, remainder taken from reference TRBV5-1 and TRBJ2-1, is KAGVTQTPRYLIKTRGQQVTLSCSPISGHRSVSWYQQTPGQGLQFLFEYFSETQRNKGNFPGRFSGRQFSNSRSEMNVSTLELGDSALYLCASSILAGDNEQFFGPGTRLTVL.

V gene TRBV5-1 combines with J gene TRBJ2-2; TRBD2 agrees at 12 bases. Germline V CDR1 and CDR2: SGHRS, YFSETQ. This CDR3 is 16 amino acids long. V dropped 3 bases and J dropped 4; count of bases not matched to a gene: 4. In DNA form, the CDR3 reads TGCGCCAGCAGCTCCCTAGCGGGGGGGTCCACCGGGGAGCTGTTTTTT. This translates into CASSSLAGGSTGELFF.